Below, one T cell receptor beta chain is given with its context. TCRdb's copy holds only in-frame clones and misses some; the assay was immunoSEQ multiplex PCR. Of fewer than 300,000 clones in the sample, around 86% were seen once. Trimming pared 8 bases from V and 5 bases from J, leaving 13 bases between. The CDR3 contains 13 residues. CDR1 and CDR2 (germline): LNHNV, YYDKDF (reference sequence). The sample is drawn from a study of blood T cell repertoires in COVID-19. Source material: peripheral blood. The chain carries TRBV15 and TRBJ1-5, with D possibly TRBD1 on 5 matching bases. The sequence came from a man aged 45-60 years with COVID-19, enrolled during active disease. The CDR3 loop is CATARVYDQPQHF. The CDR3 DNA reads TGTGCCACCGCCAGGGTGTATGATCAGCCCCAGCATTTT.